This is a list of T cell receptor beta chains from one sample in a study of human T cells and chemical hapten exposure. TCRdb re-called the RACE reads with MiXCR, one entry per CDR3 protein. The table has about 59,000 distinct CDR3 sequences, 11% seen once. The sequencing used whole blood, collected in connection with sensitization to the hapten diphenylcyclopropenone (DPC). The origin of the receptors is a woman aged 40 to 50 with alopecia areata. Some clones in this sample may be carry-over from other donors' samples. Both conserved end residues are trimmed from each CDR3. Each record gives: J gene, V gene, CDR3 protein.

TRBJ1-2	TRBV9	ASSVDRNYGYT
TRBJ2-7	TRBV18	ASSPPTTGTEQY
TRBJ2-7	TRBV9	ASSVGTGSSYEQY
TRBJ2-3	TRBV5-1	ASSLAGSAGDTQY
TRBJ2-1	TRBV2	ASRKLQGSYNEQF
TRBJ2-3	TRBV24-1	ATSDPSRGPAYTQY
TRBJ2-7	TRBV7-2	ASSLVWGDEQY
TRBJ2-7	TRBV4-3	ASSQGVQREARPNYEQY
TRBJ1-5	TRBV7-3	ASSAQAGLPQH
TRBJ2-1	TRBV11-2	ASSLVGGTEQF
TRBJ1-5	TRBV7-9	ASSLGGLAWQPQH
TRBJ2-7	TRBV6-5	ASRTGVYEQY
TRBJ2-3	TRBV11-1	ASSLEGGHRTDTQY
TRBJ1-2	TRBV9	ASSLRGEGANYGYT
TRBJ2-3	TRBV3-1	ASSPRLVAEQY
TRBJ2-7	TRBV20-1	SAYWPNADEQY
TRBJ2-1	TRBV20-1	SARERWRKGSYNEQF
TRBJ2-7	TRBV12-3/TRBV12-4	ASTRRAYEQY
TRBJ2-3	TRBV11-2	ASSLLRTGTDTQY
TRBJ2-2	TRBV24-1	ATSDRGQTGELF
TRBJ2-7	TRBV6-2/TRBV6-3	ASSFGPSREQY
TRBJ2-3	TRBV5-4	ASSQDSSRTDTQY
TRBJ2-5	TRBV20-1	SARVQGLGGQETQY
TRBJ2-1	TRBV5-4	ASSFMGGADEQF
TRBJ2-5	TRBV7-2	ASSSGGDTRETQY
TRBJ1-5	TRBV20-1	SARESRGNQPQH
TRBJ2-7	TRBV11-2	ASSLVHRGSYEQY
TRBJ2-7	TRBV4-1	ASSAQDSTYEQY
TRBJ1-2	TRBV5-8	ASSLRDGNYGYT
TRBJ1-1	TRBV29-1	SAGRGTEAF
TRBJ1-1	TRBV5-1	ASSLVLNTEAF
TRBJ2-1	TRBV5-1	ASSPSSGYNEQF
TRBJ2-1	TRBV5-1	ASSSEGQGSYNEQF
TRBJ1-1	TRBV18	ASSPKNTEAF
TRBJ1-5	TRBV6-5	ASNPGPGLLDQPQH
TRBJ2-2	TRBV15	ATSRGGSGELF
TRBJ1-1	TRBV18	ASSPVTATLGTEAF
TRBJ1-5	TRBV28	ASSSPSGLGNQPQH
TRBJ2-7	TRBV6-6	ASTLPGYEQY
TRBJ2-7	TRBV7-2	ASSLSTGTPDYEQY
TRBJ2-7	TRBV6-6	ASSQDRGPIEQY
TRBJ2-1	TRBV7-9	ASSSPGQGGEQF